The source of this T cell receptor beta chain is a study of vaccination and CD4 T cells after COVID-19. Across the study: The convalescents were made up of six males and four females, two of whom were Hispanic.

This clonotype was recorded a few times. The antigen is not known. Time point described: late sampling 161 to 241 days after vaccination in a few convalescent patients. Described treatment: approximately nine-day PBMC culture with coronavirus spike peptide pools or control peptides (ViraFEST assay). Researchers used the Oncomine TCR Beta short-read assay to sequence DNA from cultured CD4+ T cells. TCRdb re-called the PCR reads with MiXCR, one entry per CDR3 protein. The sample consists of about 25,000 distinct CDR3 sequences, less than 40% of them appearing once. Trimming took 7 bases from V and 4 from J, leaving 16 bases between them. CDR3 size: 14 residues. The germline V gene has CDR1 MNHNS and CDR2 SASEGT.

This rearrangement joins TRBV6-1 to TRBJ1-1; tentative D call: TRBD1 (5 bases). The material was CD4+ T cells from blood, cultured in vitro, obtained about 7 months after SARS-CoV-2 vaccination. The TCR sequence derives from a human donor who had recovered from COVID-19. CDR3 residues: CASTALGGATEAFF. The CDR3 DNA is TGTGCCAGCACCGCTTTGGGGGGAGCCACTGAAGCTTTCTTT.